The 27 T cell receptor beta chains presented below share a single source sample, sequenced in a study of shared clonotypes between healthy human individuals. Sequencing used immunoSEQ multiplex PCR; TCRdb keeps in-frame clones, though not all of them. Of roughly 2.2 million clones in the sample, roughly 93% are singletons; the top ten hold around 0.4%. The specimen sequenced was naive CD4+ T cells from PBMCs. Subset reported: CD45RA+ positively selected. The receptors shown here come from a man aged 18 to 29 in good health. Some clones in this sample may be carry-over from other donors' samples.

In DNA, the CDR3 is TGCAGCGTTGGACAGGGGTTTAATGAAAAACTGTTTTTT. Residues: CSVGQGFNEKLFF. V and J are TRBV29-1 and TRBJ1-4; 8 bases are a match to TRBD1. The V gene's germline CDR1 is SQVTM and CDR2 ANQGSEA. Unmatched junction bases numbered 2, after V lost 4 bases and J lost 4 bases. This CDR3 has 13 amino acids.

The chain carries TRBV6-6 and TRBJ2-7; D perhaps matches TRBD1 (6 bases). The CDR3 consists of 14 residues. Trimming cost V 7 bases and J 6 bases, with 19 bases left between them. Germline CDR1 MNHNY, CDR2 SVGAGI (reference sequence). CDR3 sequence reads: CASTIGGRGSEQYF. The CDR3 DNA sequence: TGTGCCAGCACCATAGGGGGTCGGGGTTCCGAGCAGTACTTC.

This rearrangement joins TRBV19 to TRBJ2-6; D not certain. This CDR3 region has 16 residues. CDR1 LNHDA and CDR2 SQIVND come from the germline V gene (reference sequence). The ends were cut back, 6 bases at V and 1 base at J, with 13 bases in the middle. The DNA of the CDR3 is TGTGCCAGTAGAGGAAATAGACCGTCTGGGGCCAACGTCCTGACTTTC. Its protein product is CASRGNRPSGANVLTF.

J is TRBJ2-1 and V is TRBV5-1; D not resolved. This CDR3 is built from 15 residues. CDR1 is SGHRS, CDR2 YFSETQ, per germline. The ends were cut back, 1 base at V and 5 bases at J, with 13 bases in the middle. CDR3 in amino acids: CASSLHSSRDNEQFF. For the CDR3, the DNA is TGCGCCAGCAGCTTGCATTCATCCCGGGACAATGAGCAGTTCTTC.

Notes on this clone: This specimen includes other DNA sequences encoding the same CDR3. This chain uses TRBV18 with TRBJ1-4, with D tentatively TRBD1 (5 bases). CDR3 length: 15 amino acids. Germline V gene data show CDR1 as KGHSH and CDR2 as LQKENI. Between the trimmed V and J ends, which lost 3 bases and 8 bases, there was a span of 16 bases. The CDR3 here is CASSPGTPRGEKLFF. The CDR3 DNA sequence: TGTGCCAGCTCACCCGGGACTCCCCGAGGCGAAAAACTGTTTTTT.

The V gene is TRBV10-3, the J gene TRBJ1-5; a possible D gene is TRBD1 (5 bases). V was cut by 6 bases and J by 4 bases, with 16 bases left in between. This CDR3 spans 15 amino acids. Germline loops: CDR1 ENHRY, CDR2 SYGVKD. The CDR3 is CAIRDTDRANQPQHF. For the CDR3, the DNA is TGTGCCATCAGGGACACCGATCGAGCAAATCAGCCCCAGCATTTT.

V is TRBV20-1 and J is TRBJ1-2; the D is unclear. V lost 7 bases and J lost 8, with 5 bases in between. From germline, CDR1 is DFQATT and CDR2 SNEGSKA (reference sequence). This CDR3 comprises 8 residues. CDR3 amino acids: CSGGGYTF. The CDR3 DNA reads TGCAGTGGGGGAGGCTACACCTTC.

As for this clone: Other DNA sequences in the sample encode the same CDR3. The chain has TRBV18 and TRBJ1-5; TRBD1 matches at 7 bases. This CDR3 spans 15 amino acids. CDR1 and CDR2 from the germline V gene are KGHSH and LQKENI. Trimming at V came to 0 bases and at J to 4 bases, leaving 3 bases not matched to a gene. As DNA, the CDR3 is TGTGCCAGCTCACCACCGGGACAGTCTAATCAGCCCCAGCATTTT. Its translation: CASSPPGQSNQPQHF.

The J gene is TRBJ2-7, the V gene TRBV23-1; maybe TRBD1 (5 bases). TRBV23-1 is sorted into the ORF group, with uncertain function. Trimming stripped 7 bases from V and 12 bases from J, with 10 bases between. CDR3 length: 9 residues. For the CDR3, the DNA is TGCGCCAGCACTAAACAGGTGTACTTC. Protein product: CASTKQVYF.

The chain is built from TRBV27 and TRBJ1-4; 8 positions match TRBD1. J gave up 10 bases and V 1 base, and 8 bases lay outside the gene matches. CDR3 length: 15 residues. Per the germline V gene, CDR1 is MNHEY and CDR2 is SMNVEV (reference sequence). The CDR3 sequence: CASSLLGRGPGKLFF. CDR3 DNA: TGTGCCAGCAGTTTATTAGGCAGGGGGCCGGGAAAACTGTTTTTT.

The chain is built from TRBV7-6 and TRBJ2-1, with 12 bases aligning to TRBD2. V lost 5 bases to trimming and J lost 0 bases; unmatched junction nucleotides: 17. Germline values: CDR1 SGHVS, CDR2 FNYEAQ. This CDR3 has 21 amino acids. In nucleotides, the CDR3 is TGTGCCAGCAGCCCTAAGGCGGGACTAGCGGGTATTCTTCCCTCCTACAATGAGCAGTTCTTC. Translation: CASSPKAGLAGILPSYNEQFF.

The gene calls are TRBV5-4 and TRBJ2-3; 12 positions match TRBD2. The CDR3 runs to 17 residues. Germline trimming cut 1 base from V and 3 bases from J; bases unmatched to any gene: 6. Germline assignment: CDR1 SGHNT and CDR2 YYREEE (reference sequence). The CDR3: CASSLRTGTSGTDTQYF. The CDR3, as DNA: TGTGCCAGCAGCTTGCGTACCGGGACTAGCGGGACAGATACGCAGTATTTT.

The chain employs TRBV9 and TRBJ1-4; 7 nucleotides match TRBD1. The V segment lost 3 bases and the J segment 7 bases; nucleotides outside the gene matches: 3. The V gene's germline CDR1 is SGDLS and CDR2 YYNGEE. This CDR3 spans 13 amino acids. The CDR3 DNA reads as TGTGCCAGCAGCGCAGGGGGTCTTGAAAAACTGTTTTTT. Protein sequence: CASSAGGLEKLFF.

The rearrangement links TRBV28 to TRBJ2-7; TRBD2 matches at 8 bases. CDR1 is MDHEN and CDR2 is SYDVKM in the germline V gene. The CDR3 is 15 amino acids. The V segment lost 5 bases and the J segment 6 bases; nucleotides outside the gene matches: 12. The CDR3 reads CASSPTSGTNPEQYF. In DNA form, the CDR3 reads TGTGCCAGCAGTCCCACTAGCGGAACAAATCCCGAGCAGTACTTC.

This chain uses TRBV7-2 with TRBJ2-6, with D perhaps assigned TRBD1 or TRBD2 (6 bases each). V was cut by 2 bases and J by 12 bases, with 17 bases left in between. Germline-derived CDR1 and CDR2 are SGHTA and FQGNSA. This CDR3 comprises 15 residues. DNA of the CDR3: TGTGCCAGCAGCTTAAGGGGGGTCGCGGCCCCCGTCCTGACTTTC. This encodes CASSLRGVAAPVLTF.

This chain links TRBV7-9 with TRBJ1-1, with 8 bases fitting TRBD1. Germline loops: CDR1 SEHNR, CDR2 FQNEAQ (reference sequence). This CDR3 region has 15 residues. The trim removed 5 bases at V and 2 bases at J, leaving 7 bases unmatched. The CDR3 here is CASSQTQGANTEAFF. The DNA of the CDR3 is TGTGCCAGCAGCCAAACGCAGGGGGCAAACACTGAAGCTTTCTTT.

J is TRBJ2-2 and V is TRBV5-1; D may correspond to TRBD1 or TRBD2 (6 bases each). With 4 bases removed from V and 4 bases from J, the gap between germline ends came to 20 bases. From germline, CDR1 is SGHRS and CDR2 YFSETQ. This CDR3 is 17 amino acids long. This CDR3 reads CASSRTGGSLGTGELFF. CDR3 coding DNA: TGCGCCAGCAGCCGAACCGGGGGCTCCCTGGGCACCGGGGAGCTGTTTTTT.

The chain recombines TRBV6-4 with TRBJ2-7, with TRBD1 matching 10 bases. CDR3 length: 14 amino acids. The V gene's germline CDR1 is MRHNA and CDR2 SNTAGT. V was clipped by 5 bases and J by 5 bases; unmatched bases: 6. The CDR3 here is CASSPGTGANEQYF. CDR3 nucleotide sequence: TGTGCCAGCAGTCCCGGGACAGGGGCCAACGAGCAGTACTTC.

The chain is built from TRBV29-1 and TRBJ2-5; tentative D call: TRBD2 (5 bases). Germline assignment: CDR1 SQVTM and CDR2 ANQGSEA. The germline V and J ends were trimmed by 1 base and 13 bases, with 13 bases remaining between them. The CDR3 spans 11 residues. The DNA for the CDR3 is TGCAGCGTTGAAGTGGTTAGGGAGCGGTACTTC. It translates to CSVEVVRERYF.

The chain uses TRBV28 and TRBJ2-6, with a tentative D call TRBD1 (6 bases). Trimming left V 5 bases short and J 2 bases short, with 10 bases between. CDR1 is MDHEN, CDR2 SYDVKM, per germline. There are 15 residues in the CDR3. CDR3 sequence reads: CASSGGRAGANVLTF. Written as DNA, the CDR3 is TGTGCCAGCAGTGGGGGCAGGGCTGGGGCCAACGTCCTGACTTTC.

V is TRBV4-2 and J is TRBJ2-2; TRBD2 matches 13 bases. Trimming at V came to 10 bases and at J to 3 bases, leaving 2 bases not matched to a gene. CDR3 length: 14 residues. Per germline, CDR1 LGHNA and CDR2 YNFKEQ. The CDR3 protein is CATGLAGDTGELFF. The CDR3 DNA follows: TGTGCCACCGGACTAGCGGGAGACACCGGGGAGCTGTTTTTT.

This sequence joins TRBV7-2 and TRBJ1-2; weak D call: TRBD1 (6 bases). CDR1 and CDR2 from the germline V gene are SGHTA and FQGNSA. The CDR3 sequence is 14 residues long. The ends were cut back, 7 bases at V and 3 bases at J, with 15 bases in the middle. As DNA, the CDR3 is TGTGCCAGCACCAAAACAGGGCATGACTATGGCTACACCTTC. As protein: CASTKTGHDYGYTF.

Points on this clone: The same CDR3 arises from other DNA sequences in this sample as well. This CDR3 reads CASSPTGVGNTIYF. The CDR3, as DNA: TGTGCCAGCTCACCTACAGGGGTCGGAAACACCATATATTTT. V gene TRBV18 combines with J gene TRBJ1-3, with TRBD1 matching over 7 bases. The CDR3 has 14 residues. Germline assignment: CDR1 KGHSH and CDR2 LQKENI. V lost 3 bases and J lost 4; bases outside the gene matches: 3.

This clone was observed once. This chain links TRBV29-1 with TRBJ1-4; TRBD1 might be the D (5 bases). Germline values: CDR1 SQVTM, CDR2 ANQGSEA. The CDR3 covers 16 residues. Trimming removed 1 base at V and 0 bases at J, with 12 bases between. This CDR3 is CSVEGGGAATNEKLFF. The CDR3, as DNA: TGCAGCGTTGAAGGAGGAGGGGCGGCAACTAATGAAAAACTGTTTTTT.

On this clone itself: The junction departs from the called germline gene at one end, perhaps through a read error. This chain connects TRBV5-8 to TRBJ1-6; D is unclear. The CDR3 totals 13 residues. The germline V gene encodes CDR1 SGHTS and CDR2 YDEGEE. The CDR3 sequence: CASNLGNRIPLHF. CDR3 nucleotide sequence: TGTGCCAGCAACTTGGGAAACCGGATACCCCTCCACTTT.

As concerns this clone: This same CDR3 is encoded by further DNA sequences in the sample. The gene calls are TRBV29-1 and TRBJ1-2; TRBD1 is a possible D gene (6 bases). With 4 bases removed from V and 8 bases from J, the gap between germline ends came to 11 bases. The CDR3 contains 11 residues. Germline V gene lookup returns CDR1 SQVTM and CDR2 ANQGSEA. In DNA form, the CDR3 reads TGCAGCGTTGTGAGGGGGGGCGGCTACACCTTC. Translation: CSVVRGGGYTF.

This rearrangement joins TRBV2 to TRBJ2-3; D is ambiguous. CDR1 and CDR2 (germline): SNHLY, FYNNEI. The V gene lost 5 bases and the J gene lost 2 bases, with 5 bases spanning the gap. The CDR3 covers 12 residues. The CDR3 DNA sequence: TGTGCCAGCAGTCGACTCACAGATACGCAGTATTTT. Translating it yields CASSRLTDTQYF.